Following are 28 T cell receptor beta chains from one sample sequenced in a study of T cell responses to AZD1222 COVID-19 vaccine. Data came from immunoSEQ multiplex PCR; TCRdb stores just in-frame clones and leaves some out. The data contain tens of thousands of clones, approximately 89% of them seen just once; the ten biggest clones take up approximately 2%. The sample consisted of peripheral blood, taken on day 0 of AZD1222 vaccination. The receptors were sampled from an adult in good health.

The rearrangement links TRBV5-6 to TRBJ1-2; D unresolved. Germline CDR1 reads SGHDT; CDR2 reads YYEEEE. V gave up 1 base and J gave up 8 bases, with 12 bases separating them. This CDR3 has 13 residues. The CDR3 coding sequence is TGTGCCAGCAGCTTGAGGCGGAACACGGGCTACACCTTC. It codes for CASSLRRNTGYTF.

This chain uses TRBV7-9 with TRBJ1-6; no clear D. V gave up 5 bases and J gave up 9 bases, with 11 bases separating them. CDR1 is SEHNR, CDR2 FQNEAQ, per germline (reference sequence). The CDR3 loop spans 13 amino acids. CDR3 region: CASSLDRGSPLHF. Written as DNA, the CDR3 is TGTGCCAGCAGCCTCGACCGTGGTTCACCCCTCCACTTT.

The rearrangement uses TRBV27 and TRBJ1-2; D gene ambiguous. Germline assignment: CDR1 MNHEY and CDR2 SMNVEV (reference sequence). The V end was cut by 3 bases, the J end by 8 bases, with 31 bases between. This CDR3 has 19 amino acids. This CDR3 is CASSFLRAGDSSRSVGYTF. For the CDR3, the DNA is TGTGCCAGCAGTTTTCTTCGGGCCGGAGATAGCTCTCGGTCAGTCGGCTACACCTTC.

CDR3 region: CASSSRQGEGYEQYF. In nucleotides, the CDR3 is TGTGCCAGCAGCTCCCGACAGGGGGAAGGCTACGAGCAGTACTTC. This sequence joins TRBV11-2 and TRBJ2-7; TRBD1 matches 9 bases. There are 15 residues in the CDR3. Germline assignment: CDR1 SGHAT and CDR2 FQNNGV. Trimming removed 4 bases from V and 3 bases from J; junction bases left unmatched: 7.

CDR3 nucleotide sequence: TGCGCCAGCAGCACCCGGGGGGACACTGAAGCTTTCTTT. Its translation: CASSTRGDTEAFF. This sequence joins TRBV5-1 and TRBJ1-1; TRBD1 is a possible D gene (5 bases). Germline V gives CDR1 SGHRS, CDR2 YFSETQ. The CDR3 has 13 residues. Trimming left V 4 bases short and J 3 bases short, with 10 bases between.

The chain is built from TRBV4-1 and TRBJ1-1, with 9 bases fitting TRBD1. CDR1 is MGHRA, CDR2 YSYEKL, per germline. The CDR3 has 14 amino acids. The ends lost 4 bases at V and 4 bases at J; junction bases unmatched: 4. CDR3 DNA: TGCGCCAGCAGCCCCGGACAGGGGACCACTGAAGCTTTCTTT. This translates into CASSPGQGTTEAFF.

V and J are TRBV2 and TRBJ2-7; D possibly corresponds to TRBD2 (6 bases). This CDR3 has 13 residues. V was clipped by 6 bases and J by 6 bases, with 15 bases between them. Germline values: CDR1 SNHLY, CDR2 FYNNEI. CDR3 loop: CASRTRDLSEQYF. CDR3 bases: TGTGCCAGCAGGACGCGGGACTTGAGCGAGCAGTACTTC.

Notes on this clone: This CDR3 is also generated by other DNA sequences in the sample. J is TRBJ1-2 and V is TRBV7-9; D is ambiguous. The CDR3 is 11 residues long. The V gene lost 1 base and the J gene lost 7 bases, with 4 bases spanning the gap. Per the germline V gene, CDR1 is SEHNR and CDR2 is FQNEAQ (reference sequence). Here the CDR3 DNA reads TGTGCCAGCAGCTTAGGGAGTGGCTACACCTTC. It specifies CASSLGSGYTF.

The chain employs TRBV6-5 and TRBJ2-5, with 8 nucleotides matching TRBD1. Germline V gene data show CDR1 as MNHEY and CDR2 as SVGAGI. After removal of 6 bases from V and 3 bases from J, the junction contained 3 bases not matched to a gene. This CDR3 has 13 amino acids. The CDR3 DNA reads TGTGCCAGCAGCCGGACAGGGAAAGAGACCCAGTACTTC. Translation gives CASSRTGKETQYF.

J is TRBJ2-5 and V is TRBV3-1 (or the pseudogene TRBV3-2); no clear D. V dropped 1 base and J dropped 5 bases, with 11 bases sitting between them. CDR1 is LGHDT and CDR2 is YNNKEL in the germline V gene (reference sequence). The CDR3 extends over 14 amino acids. The CDR3 region is CASSQVASRETQYF. The CDR3 region has the DNA TGTGCCAGCAGCCAAGTCGCGTCTCGGGAGACCCAGTACTTC.

The rearrangement links TRBV6-2 or TRBV6-3 to TRBJ1-1, with D possibly TRBD1 on 5 matching bases. The CDR3 contains 16 residues. In germline, CDR1 is MNHEY, CDR2 SVGEGT. The germline V and J ends were trimmed by 2 bases and 0 bases, with 13 bases remaining between them. The CDR3 sequence is CASSYTRQNMNTEAFF. As DNA, the CDR3 is TGTGCCAGCAGTTACACCCGACAGAATATGAACACTGAAGCTTTCTTT.

The chain joins TRBV3-1 (or the pseudogene TRBV3-2) to TRBJ2-6; tentative D call: TRBD1 (5 bases). Germline V gives CDR1 LGHDT, CDR2 YNNKEL (reference sequence). Trimming stripped 4 bases from V and 4 bases from J, with 8 bases between. The CDR3 is 14 amino acids. The DNA of the CDR3 is TGTGCCAGCAGCCCTGCAGGGGGGGCCAACGTCCTGACTTTC. It is translated as CASSPAGGANVLTF.

V gene TRBV6-6 combines with J gene TRBJ1-6; D is unclear. CDR3 length: 13 amino acids. Germline loops: CDR1 MNHNY, CDR2 SVGAGI (reference sequence). V was clipped by 0 bases and J by 14 bases, with 11 bases between them. The CDR3 bases are TGTGCCAGCAGTTACTCCCGTCTGGAGACCCTCCACTTT. This encodes CASSYSRLETLHF.

The chain links TRBV7-2 to TRBJ2-2; either TRBD1 or TRBD2 may fit D (5 bases each). Germline V gene sequence: CDR1 SGHTA, CDR2 FQGNSA. The CDR3 has 16 residues. Trimming left V 5 bases short and J 1 base short, with 14 bases between. In DNA form, the CDR3 reads TGTGCCAGCAGCCCCGGGGCACAGGTGAACACCGGGGAGCTGTTTTTT. It is translated as CASSPGAQVNTGELFF.

This clone was seen just once. Other DNA sequences in this specimen translate into the identical CDR3. The chain joins TRBV5-1 to TRBJ2-5; D call uncertain. The germline V gene encodes CDR1 SGHRS and CDR2 YFSETQ. V was pared by 4 bases and J by 3 bases, with 4 bases between. The CDR3 runs to 11 residues. The CDR3 region has the DNA TGCGCCAGCAGCATTGAAGAGACCCAGTACTTC. It specifies CASSIEETQYF.

The chain links TRBV13 to TRBJ2-3; a weak D match, TRBD2 (5 bases). The CDR3 has 16 residues. V was pared by 5 bases and J by 3 bases, with 18 bases between. Per germline, CDR1 PRHDT and CDR2 FYEKMQ (reference sequence). CDR3 DNA: TGTGCCAGCAGCGCCCGGGGAGTCGGTCGAACAGATACGCAGTATTTT. Translating it yields CASSARGVGRTDTQYF.

The V gene is TRBV11-2, the J gene TRBJ2-3; D could derive from TRBD1 or TRBD2 (5 bases each). Germline assignment: CDR1 SGHAT and CDR2 FQNNGV. Trimming removed 0 bases at V and 7 bases at J, with 11 bases between. The CDR3 has 14 amino acids. The DNA of the CDR3 is TGTGCCAGCAGCTTAGAGAGGGGACCGCATACGCAGTATTTT. Amino acids: CASSLERGPHTQYF.

V gene TRBV7-2 combines with J gene TRBJ2-7, with D possibly TRBD1 on 6 matching bases. The V and J ends lost 6 bases and 6 bases respectively, with 18 bases between them. Germline CDR1 reads SGHTA; CDR2 reads FQGNSA. The length of the CDR3 is 14 residues. CDR3 nucleotides: TGTGCCAGCAGACCCGGGACAAGAAGCTCCGAGCAGTACTTC. This translates into CASRPGTRSSEQYF. The complete variable domain, with remaining parts taken from reference TRBV7-2 and TRBJ2-7, reads GAGVSQSPSNKVTEKGKDVELRCDPISGHTALYWYRQSLGQGLEFLIYFQGNSAPDKSGLPSDRFSAERTGGSVSTLTIQRTQQEDSAVYLCASRPGTRSSEQYFGPGTRLTVT.

The CDR3 nucleotides read TGCGCCAGCAGCCCCCTTGGGAGACCGCAGAACACTGAAGCTTTCTTT. It encodes CASSPLGRPQNTEAFF. This chain joins TRBV5-1 and TRBJ1-1; D unclear. Looked up from germline, CDR1 is SGHRS and CDR2 is YFSETQ. This CDR3 comprises 16 residues. Between the trimmed V and J ends, which lost 4 bases and 1 base, there was a span of 17 bases.

The rearrangement links TRBV7-2 to TRBJ2-1, with 15 bases lining up with TRBD2. After removal of 2 bases from V and 9 bases from J, the junction contained 11 bases not matched to a gene. The CDR3 loop spans 18 amino acids. CDR1 SGHTA and CDR2 FQGNSA come from the germline V gene. The CDR3 spells CASSLPGLAGGRISEQFF. The CDR3 region has the DNA TGTGCCAGCAGCTTACCGGGACTAGCGGGAGGACGGATTTCTGAGCAGTTCTTC.

The gene calls are TRBV5-1 and TRBJ2-2, with D uncertain. The length of the CDR3 is 15 residues. V was trimmed by 1 base and J by 3 bases, leaving 10 bases between them. Germline-derived CDR1 and CDR2 are SGHRS and YFSETQ. This CDR3 is CASSLRTRDTGELFF. The CDR3 DNA follows: TGCGCCAGCAGCTTGAGGACCCGGGACACCGGGGAGCTGTTTTTT.

The V call is TRBV7-9, the J call TRBJ1-6; no clear D. V was clipped by 5 bases and J by 6 bases, with 14 bases between them. The CDR3 contains 15 residues. Germline loops: CDR1 SEHNR, CDR2 FQNEAQ (reference sequence). CDR3 residues: CASSPGMGSNSPLHF. The DNA of the CDR3 is TGTGCCAGCAGCCCGGGGATGGGGTCTAATTCACCCCTCCACTTT.

This chain joins TRBV18 and TRBJ1-2; TRBD1 is a possible D gene (6 bases). Deletions cut 4 bases from V and 2 bases from J, with 11 bases between. CDR3 size: 14 residues. CDR1 and CDR2 from the germline V gene are KGHSH and LQKENI. The CDR3 DNA sequence: TGTGCCAGCTCACTGACGGGGGCAAACTATGGCTACACCTTC. Its protein product is CASSLTGANYGYTF.

In its sample, this clone was seen a few times. The chain has TRBV7-2 and TRBJ2-2; maybe TRBD2 (6 bases). The CDR3 has 16 residues. Germline-derived CDR1 and CDR2 are SGHTA and FQGNSA. Trimming cost V 4 bases and J 0 bases, with 12 bases left between them. Here the CDR3 reads CASSSRGPTNTGELFF. The CDR3 DNA sequence: TGTGCCAGCAGCTCGCGGGGACCGACGAACACCGGGGAGCTGTTTTTT.

The chain employs TRBV3-1 (or the pseudogene TRBV3-2) and TRBJ1-2, with D hard to call. Looked up from germline, CDR1 is LGHDT and CDR2 is YNNKEL (reference sequence). This CDR3 comprises 14 residues. Trimming took 0 bases from V and 4 from J, leaving 9 bases between them. The CDR3 loop is CASSQDVAVYGYTF. For the CDR3, the DNA is TGTGCCAGCAGCCAAGATGTGGCAGTCTATGGCTACACCTTC.

The chain recombines TRBV11-2 with TRBJ2-3; 7 positions agree with TRBD2. Germline CDR1 reads SGHAT; CDR2 reads FQNNGV. The CDR3 consists of 16 residues. The trim removed 1 base at V and 0 bases at J, leaving 4 bases unmatched. The CDR3 loop reads CASSLAGGGSTDTQYF. CDR3 in DNA: TGTGCCAGCAGCTTAGCGGGCGGGGGTAGCACAGATACGCAGTATTTT.

DNA of the CDR3: TGTGCCAGCAGGAACACCGGGACAGGGGGTTACGAGCAGTACTTC. Amino acid sequence: CASRNTGTGGYEQYF. The chain uses TRBV6-5 and TRBJ2-7; 11 bases fit TRBD1. The CDR3 is 15 residues long. Looked up from germline, CDR1 is MNHEY and CDR2 is SVGAGI. V shed 6 bases and J 4 bases; nucleotides not matched to a gene: 8.

This clone was seen just once. The rearrangement joins TRBV5-6 to TRBJ2-7; 12 bases are a match to TRBD1. The CDR3 is 16 amino acids. V shed 3 bases, J shed 4 bases, and the junction held 8 bases outside the gene matches. CDR1 is SGHDT and CDR2 is YYEEEE in the germline V gene. The CDR3 is CASSSDGTGGKYEQYF. CDR3 DNA: TGTGCCAGCAGCTCGGATGGGACAGGGGGCAAATACGAGCAGTACTTC.